One sample yielded the 13 T cell receptor beta chains listed below, sequenced in a study of OX40 agonist ivuxolimab in advanced cancers. TCRdb keeps only in-frame clones here, not all; method: immunoSEQ multiplex PCR. Of approximately 70,000 clones listed, over 90% are singletons. Specimen: CD4+ or CD8+ T cells sorted from blood, collected in a trial of the OX40 agonist ivuxolimab. The receptors derive from an adult with an advanced solid tumor such as melanoma, head and neck, liver or kidney cancer.

Concerning this clone itself: Within the sample, other DNA sequences also encode this same CDR3. This chain's CDR3 is CASSLSGSSYNEQFF. The CDR3 DNA is TGTGCCAGCAGCCTGAGCGGGAGCTCCTACAATGAGCAGTTCTTC. V usage is TRBV27 and J usage is TRBJ2-1; 8 bases agree with TRBD2. The V and J ends lost 6 bases and 0 bases, in that order; junction bases with no gene match: 4. Per germline, CDR1 MNHEY and CDR2 SMNVEV (reference sequence). The CDR3 extends over 15 amino acids.

V is TRBV2 and J is TRBJ2-1, with 10 bases identical to TRBD2. Unmatched junction bases numbered 4, after V lost 0 bases and J lost 5 bases. Germline-derived CDR1 and CDR2 are SNHLY and FYNNEI. The CDR3 is made up of 16 amino acids. CDR3 protein: CASSEALLAGDNEQFF. The CDR3, as DNA: TGTGCCAGCAGTGAAGCGCTTCTAGCGGGAGACAATGAGCAGTTCTTC.

The chain has TRBV5-6 and TRBJ2-2, with D possibly being TRBD1 (5 bases). CDR1 SGHDT and CDR2 YYEEEE come from the germline V gene. The ends were cut back, 6 bases at V and 3 bases at J, with 18 bases in the middle. The CDR3 is 16 residues long. In DNA, the CDR3 is TGTGCCAGCATGCTGTGGAACCAGGGCGACACCGGGGAGCTGTTTTTT. This codes for CASMLWNQGDTGELFF. Variable domain in full (rest from reference TRBV5-6 and TRBJ2-2): DAGVTQSPTHLIKTRGQQVTLRCSPKSGHDTVSWYQQALGQGPQFIFQYYEEEERQRGNFPDRFSGHQFPNYSSELNVNALLLGDSALYLCASMLWNQGDTGELFFGEGSRLTVL.

This clone came up once. J is TRBJ2-1 and V is TRBV7-3; 7 nucleotides align to TRBD2. CDR1 and CDR2 from the germline V gene are SGHTA and FQGTGA. The CDR3 covers 15 residues. Trimming cost V 1 base and J 4 bases; bases outside gene matches: 4. The CDR3 protein is CASSLSGSLYNEQFF. CDR3 coding DNA: TGTGCCAGCAGCTTAAGCGGGAGTCTTTACAATGAGCAGTTCTTC.

The chain is built from TRBV10-1 and TRBJ2-3, with 8 nucleotides matching TRBD1. The germline V gene has CDR1 WNHNN and CDR2 SYGVQD (reference sequence). The CDR3 has 17 amino acids. After removal of 8 bases from V and 3 bases from J, the junction contained 16 bases not matched to a gene. The CDR3 sequence: CASGPNDRGTWTDTQYF. The CDR3 DNA is TGCGCCAGCGGGCCCAACGACAGGGGCACTTGGACAGATACGCAGTATTTT.

This sequence joins TRBV11-3 and TRBJ1-1; D ambiguous. The CDR3 is 13 amino acids. CDR1 is SGHNT, CDR2 YENEEA, per germline. Trimming took off 5 bases at V and 4 bases at J, with 11 bases between the two ends. CDR3 in DNA: TGTGCCAGCAGCCTCCACCACGGCACTGAAGCTTTCTTT. Its translation is CASSLHHGTEAFF.

The chain couples TRBV5-6 to TRBJ2-5, with TRBD2 as a possible D gene (6 bases). The CDR3 has 14 residues. Germline loops: CDR1 SGHDT, CDR2 YYEEEE. V dropped 7 bases and J dropped 2 bases, with 15 bases sitting between them. CDR3 loop: CASRSRDWQETQYF. CDR3 bases: TGTGCCAGCCGGTCTCGGGACTGGCAAGAGACCCAGTACTTC.

The V call is TRBV7-2, the J call TRBJ1-2; the D is unclear. In germline, CDR1 is SGHTA, CDR2 FQGNSA. V lost 4 bases and J lost 3, with 9 bases in between. The CDR3 length is 13 residues. DNA for the CDR3: TGTGCCAGCAGCTCCGGGATCCACTATGGCTACACCTTC. Translation gives CASSSGIHYGYTF.

V usage is TRBV14 and J usage is TRBJ2-7; 9 nucleotides line up with TRBD1. Germline CDR1 and CDR2: SGHDN and FVKESK. J was trimmed by 2 bases and V by 6 bases; bases with no gene match: 8. The CDR3 spans 15 residues. CDR3 sequence: CASRGPGQGPYEQYF. The CDR3 region has the DNA TGTGCCAGCAGGGGACCGGGACAGGGACCCTACGAGCAGTACTTC.

The chain carries TRBV28 and TRBJ1-2; D is perhaps TRBD1 (5 bases). Germline V lookup: CDR1 MDHEN, CDR2 SYDVKM. The V and J ends lost 2 bases and 2 bases respectively, with 9 bases between them. CDR3 length: 14 amino acids. CDR3 sequence: CASSLVRVNYGYTF. The CDR3 coding sequence is TGTGCCAGCAGTTTAGTCAGGGTCAACTATGGCTACACCTTC.

The V and J genes are TRBV9 and TRBJ1-2; D unresolved. The V gene's germline CDR1 is SGDLS and CDR2 YYNGEE. CDR3 size: 12 residues. V was pared by 4 bases and J by 7 bases, with 11 bases between. CDR3 in amino acids: CASSSHEVGYTF. In DNA, the CDR3 is TGTGCCAGCAGCTCCCACGAGGTTGGCTACACCTTC.

The chain is built from TRBV7-8 and TRBJ2-7; D remains ambiguous. This CDR3 region has 13 residues. The V end was cut by 1 base, the J end by 6 bases, with 10 bases between. Per the germline V gene, CDR1 is SGHVS and CDR2 is FQNEAQ. The CDR3 DNA reads as TGTGCCAGCAGCTTAGGTCGTACCTCCGAGCAGTACTTC. Amino acids: CASSLGRTSEQYF.

The chain combines TRBV14 with TRBJ2-5, with a weak D call TRBD2 (5 bases). V shed 4 bases and J shed 2 bases, with 17 bases lying between them. This CDR3 has 16 amino acids. Germline loops: CDR1 SGHDN, CDR2 FVKESK. The CDR3 is CASSLVAGVFQETQYF. The CDR3 DNA reads TGTGCCAGCAGCCTCGTTGCCGGGGTGTTTCAAGAGACCCAGTACTTC.